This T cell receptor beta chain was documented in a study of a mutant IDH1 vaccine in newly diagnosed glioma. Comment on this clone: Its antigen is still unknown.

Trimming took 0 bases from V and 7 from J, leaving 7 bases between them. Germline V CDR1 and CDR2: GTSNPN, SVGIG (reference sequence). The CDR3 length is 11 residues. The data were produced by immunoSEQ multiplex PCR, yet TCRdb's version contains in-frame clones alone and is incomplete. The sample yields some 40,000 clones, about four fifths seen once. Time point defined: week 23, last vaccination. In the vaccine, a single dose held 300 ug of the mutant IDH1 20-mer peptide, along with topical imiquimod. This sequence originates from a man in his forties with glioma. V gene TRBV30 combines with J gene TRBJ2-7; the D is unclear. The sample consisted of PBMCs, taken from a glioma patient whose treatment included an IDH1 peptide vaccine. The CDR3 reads CAWSVVWEQYF. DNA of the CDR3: TGTGCCTGGAGTGTGGTTTGGGAGCAGTACTTC.